This TCR beta chain derives from a study of T cell responses to AZD1222 COVID-19 vaccine. Repertoires were generated with immunoSEQ multiplex PCR, while TCRdb's copy carries only in-frame clones and drops some. The data show some 140,000 clones, with 70% to 90% seen just once and roughly 2% held by the top ten. Study findings and constraints: Among those given AZD1222, only five or six were seropositive at baseline. Sampling that yielded the repertoires occurred only after the peak T cell response.

Worth noting for this clone: Its antigen remains unknown.

This CDR3 spans 16 amino acids. Trimming left V 0 bases short and J 6 bases short, with 21 bases between. CDR1 and CDR2 (germline): GTSNPN, SVGIG (reference sequence). The chain links TRBV30 to TRBJ2-7; D may be TRBD2 (6 bases). Sample: peripheral blood, taken on day 0 of AZD1222 vaccination. The receptor comes from an adult in good health. The CDR3 region is CAWSVQLGGRGSEQYF. The DNA for the CDR3 is TGTGCCTGGAGTGTACAACTCGGAGGGAGAGGTTCCGAGCAGTACTTC.